This passage covers 19 T cell receptor beta chains from one sample sequenced in a study of control samples from healthy donors and cancer patients. The assay was immunoSEQ multiplex PCR, and TCRdb's table has in-frame clones only and misses some. Among just over 80,000 clones, roughly 86% were seen once, and the ten largest hold about 5.5%. The sequencing input was blood. All receptors come from a man aged 45-65 years in good health.

The V gene is TRBV14, the J gene TRBJ2-1; D might be TRBD1 (5 bases). CDR3 size: 17 residues. V lost 0 bases and J 7 bases, leaving 19 bases between the germline ends. Germline CDR1 and CDR2: SGHDN and FVKESK. This chain's CDR3 is CASSQEGALRSENEQFF. Here the CDR3 DNA reads TGTGCCAGCAGCCAAGAAGGGGCTTTAAGGAGCGAGAATGAGCAGTTCTTC.

The table lists this clone with a count of one. The rearrangement uses TRBV9 and TRBJ2-3; 7 nucleotides agree with TRBD2. Germline V lookup: CDR1 SGDLS, CDR2 YYNGEE. V shed 4 bases, J shed 4 bases, and the junction held 9 bases outside the gene matches. This CDR3 has 15 amino acids. DNA of the CDR3: TGTGCCAGCAGCTCTAGCGGAAGGAACTCAGATACGCAGTATTTT. It encodes CASSSSGRNSDTQYF. Full variable domain (remainder filled in from reference TRBV9 and TRBJ2-3): DSGVTQTPKHLITATGQRVTLRCSPRSGDLSVYWYQQSLDQGLQFLIQYYNGEERAKGNILERFSAQQFPDLHSELNLSSLELGDSALYFCASSSSGRNSDTQYFGPGTRLTVL.

The rearrangement links TRBV30 to TRBJ1-4; D possibly corresponds to TRBD1 (6 bases). Germline V gene lookup returns CDR1 GTSNPN and CDR2 SVGIG (reference sequence). V lost 3 bases and J lost 8, with 13 bases in between. The CDR3 is 13 amino acids. CDR3 DNA: TGTGCCTGGAGCTTGTCGGGGGCGGAAAAACTGTTTTTT. Residues: CAWSLSGAEKLFF.

This clone was detected a few times. The chain has TRBV7-8 and TRBJ1-1; D is perhaps TRBD1 (6 bases). Germline V gene lookup returns CDR1 SGHVS and CDR2 FQNEAQ. The V end lost 3 bases, the J end lost 1 base, and 9 bases lay between the germline ends. The CDR3 contains 14 residues. The CDR3 here is CASSLDRKNTEAFF. For the CDR3, the DNA is TGTGCCAGCAGCTTGGACAGAAAGAACACTGAAGCTTTCTTT.

The chain is built from TRBV5-1 and TRBJ2-1; 7 positions match TRBD2. The CDR3 is 14 amino acids. V lost 2 bases and J lost 8; bases outside the gene matches: 7. CDR1 is SGHRS, CDR2 YFSETQ, per germline. Here the CDR3 DNA reads TGCGCCAGCAGCTTTAGGCGGGGAGGGGATGAGCAGTTCTTC. It yields the protein CASSFRRGGDEQFF.

V gene TRBV30 combines with J gene TRBJ1-5, with a weak D call TRBD1 (5 bases). The length of the CDR3 is 12 residues. V was shortened by 3 bases and J by 9 bases, with 12 bases between the two germline ends. Germline CDR1 is GTSNPN and CDR2 is SVGIG (reference sequence). The CDR3 protein is CAWSTWDGPQHF. The CDR3 DNA reads as TGTGCCTGGAGCACCTGGGACGGGCCCCAGCATTTT.

The chain links TRBV2 to TRBJ2-5, with 7 bases matching TRBD2. The length of the CDR3 is 14 residues. V trimming: 6 bases; J trimming: 1 base; junction bases outside the gene matches: 5. CDR1 and CDR2 (germline): SNHLY, FYNNEI. The CDR3 is CASSLGLSQETQYF. The DNA of the CDR3 is TGTGCCAGCAGCTTGGGACTATCCCAAGAGACCCAGTACTTC.

CDR3 in amino acids: CASRPYTTGNHEQYF. Here the CDR3 DNA reads TGCGCCAGCAGACCTTACACTACAGGGAACCACGAGCAGTACTTC. This chain joins TRBV5-1 and TRBJ2-7, with D possibly being TRBD1 (6 bases). V was cut by 5 bases and J by 5 bases, with 20 bases left in between. Germline V lookup: CDR1 SGHRS, CDR2 YFSETQ. The CDR3 length is 15 residues.

V and J are TRBV27 and TRBJ1-1; 7 bases align to TRBD1. This CDR3 is built from 14 residues. Germline trimming cut 5 bases from V and 11 bases from J; bases unmatched to any gene: 14. Germline-derived CDR1 and CDR2 are MNHEY and SMNVEV (reference sequence). For the CDR3, the DNA is TGTGCCAGCAGTGTGACAGGGAGTCGGGTTGGGGCTTTCTTT. This translates into CASSVTGSRVGAFF.

This chain links TRBV5-5 with TRBJ1-5, with D unclear. Germline V gene data show CDR1 as SGHKS and CDR2 as YYEKEE (reference sequence). V was trimmed by 4 bases and J by 2 bases, leaving 10 bases between them. This CDR3 is built from 14 residues. The CDR3: CASSPDSGNQPQHF. The CDR3 coding sequence is TGTGCCAGCAGCCCGGACTCCGGCAATCAGCCCCAGCATTTT. The full variable domain, in which reference TRBV5-5 and TRBJ1-5 provide the parts outside the CDR3, is DAGVTQSPTHLIKTRGQQVTLRCSPISGHKSVSWYQQVLGQGPQFIFQYYEKEERGRGNFPDRFSARQFPNYSSELNVNALLLGDSALYLCASSPDSGNQPQHFGDGTRLSIL.

The chain carries TRBV18 and TRBJ1-1; TRBD1 matches 7 bases. After removal of 3 bases from V and 2 bases from J, the junction contained 6 bases not matched to a gene. The CDR3 covers 15 residues. Germline CDR1 KGHSH, CDR2 LQKENI. CDR3 nucleotide sequence: TGTGCCAGCTCACCTAAACAGGGGCGCAACACTGAAGCTTTCTTT. This encodes CASSPKQGRNTEAFF.

The chain links TRBV5-4 to TRBJ1-3; D unclear. V lost 5 bases to trimming and J lost 0 bases, with 6 bases between them. Per the germline V gene, CDR1 is SGHNT and CDR2 is YYREEE (reference sequence). The CDR3 totals 13 residues. The CDR3 DNA reads TGTGCCAGCAGGTCTGGCTCTGGAAACACCATATATTTT. It codes for CASRSGSGNTIYF.

The genes are TRBV12-3 or TRBV12-4 and TRBJ1-6, with TRBD1 identical over 9 bases. V lost 10 bases, J lost 10 bases, and 5 bases stayed unmatched. CDR3 length equals 12 residues. CDR3 DNA sequence: TGTGCCACGGGACAGGGTGACTCACCCCTCCACTTT. It translates to CATGQGDSPLHF.

The chain joins TRBV6-5 to TRBJ2-2; the D is unclear. This CDR3 has 15 residues. The germline V gene encodes CDR1 MNHEY and CDR2 SVGAGI. V lost 8 bases and J 1 base, leaving 14 bases between the germline ends. In DNA, the CDR3 is TGTGCCAGCCGCGAAATCTCAGGGAACACCGGGGAGCTGTTTTTT. It encodes CASREISGNTGELFF.

The chain uses TRBV6-1 and TRBJ2-1, with D perhaps matching TRBD2 (6 bases). V dropped 0 bases and J dropped 1 base, with 19 bases sitting between them. CDR1 and CDR2 (germline): MNHNS, SASEGT. The CDR3 is 19 residues long. The CDR3, as DNA: TGTGCCAGCAGTGAAGCGCTTCTCGGGGCGGGGCGATCCTACAATGAGCAGTTCTTC. It encodes CASSEALLGAGRSYNEQFF.

This chain uses TRBV27 with TRBJ1-6, with a weak D call TRBD1 (5 bases). Trimming removed 5 bases from V and 0 bases from J, with 8 bases in between. The CDR3 is 15 amino acids. CDR1 is MNHEY, CDR2 SMNVEV, per germline (reference sequence). The CDR3 DNA reads TGTGCCAGCAGTCGAGACAGCTCCTATAATTCACCCCTCCACTTT. This gives the protein CASSRDSSYNSPLHF.

The rearrangement links TRBV6-5 to TRBJ1-3; weak D call: TRBD1 (6 bases). CDR1 and CDR2 (germline): MNHEY, SVGAGI. V lost 4 bases and J 0 bases, leaving 10 bases between the germline ends. The CDR3 totals 15 residues. CDR3 coding DNA: TGTGCCAGCAGTTGGCAGGGGACCTCTGGAAACACCATATATTTT. Its translation: CASSWQGTSGNTIYF.

This clone appeared a single time. The J gene is TRBJ2-3, the V gene TRBV7-3; TRBD2 matches at 7 bases. Germline V gene sequence: CDR1 SGHTA, CDR2 FQGTGA. The ends lost 5 bases at V and 2 bases at J; junction bases unmatched: 1. This CDR3 has 13 residues. This CDR3 reads CASSRDYTDTQYF. The CDR3 DNA reads TGTGCCAGCAGCCGGGACTACACAGATACGCAGTATTTT. The entire variable domain, with the rest obtained from reference TRBV7-3 and TRBJ2-3, is as follows: GAGVSQTPSNKVTEKGKYVELRCDPISGHTALYWYRQSLGQGPEFLIYFQGTGAADDSGLPNDRFFAVRPEGSVSTLKIQRTERGDSAVYLCASSRDYTDTQYFGPGTRLTVL.

J is TRBJ2-2 and V is TRBV5-4, with a tentative D call TRBD1 (5 bases). There are 14 residues in the CDR3. Germline CDR1 reads SGHNT; CDR2 reads YYREEE (reference sequence). V was shortened by 1 base and J by 1 base, with 5 bases between the two germline ends. The CDR3 sequence is CASSLTGNTGELFF. CDR3 DNA sequence: TGTGCCAGCAGCTTGACAGGGAACACCGGGGAGCTGTTTTTT.